The 14 T cell receptor beta chains below were found in one sample sequenced in a study of cytomegalovirus exposure and HLA in healthy donors. PCR was performed using 60 Vbeta and 13 Jbeta primers. Libraries were prepared by immunoSEQ multiplex PCR; TCRdb keeps only in-frame clonotypes and omits some of them. The data show 110,000 or so clones, over 70% seen once. The sample was PBMCs. The receptors derive from a middle-aged woman in good health and CMV-seropositive.

The chain has TRBV19 and TRBJ1-4, with 7 bases aligning to TRBD1. The CDR3 spans 15 residues. Germline-derived CDR1 and CDR2 are LNHDA and SQIVND (reference sequence). J lost 3 bases, V lost 1 base, and 2 bases had no gene match. The CDR3 nucleotides are TGTGCCAGTAGTATAGCCCAGGGGGCTAATGAAAAACTGTTTTTT. Its translation: CASSIAQGANEKLFF.

The rearrangement links TRBV9 to TRBJ2-1; no reliable D call. This CDR3 region has 15 residues. V lost 0 bases, J lost 5 bases, and 12 bases lay in between. Looked up from germline, CDR1 is SGDLS and CDR2 is YYNGEE. The CDR3 reads CASSVESYPDNEQFF. CDR3 coding DNA: TGTGCCAGCAGCGTAGAAAGCTATCCGGACAATGAGCAGTTCTTC.

The chain couples TRBV18 to TRBJ1-5; 9 bases line up with TRBD1. This CDR3 has 15 residues. Germline-derived CDR1 and CDR2 are KGHSH and LQKENI. J gave up 4 bases and V 4 bases, and 5 bases lay outside the gene matches. The CDR3 DNA follows: TGTGCCAGCTCACTTACAGGGGGCCGTAATCAGCCCCAGCATTTT. Its translation is CASSLTGGRNQPQHF. Full variable domain (missing parts from reference TRBV18 and TRBJ1-5): NAGVMQNPRHLVRRRGQEARLRCSPMKGHSHVYWYRQLPEEGLKFMVYLQKENIIDESGMPKERFSAEFPKEGPSILRIQQVVRGDSAAYFCASSLTGGRNQPQHFGDGTRLSIL.

The V gene is TRBV9, the J gene TRBJ2-2; D may be TRBD1 (6 bases). The CDR3 is made up of 16 amino acids. Trimming cost V 5 bases and J 0 bases, with 14 bases left between them. The germline gives CDR1 SGDLS, CDR2 YYNGEE. In nucleotides, the CDR3 is TGTGCCAGCAGTTCTAAAGAGGGGGCGAACACCGGGGAGCTGTTTTTT. Translation gives CASSSKEGANTGELFF.

V is TRBV4-3 and J is TRBJ1-2, with D uncertain. The CDR3 runs 16 residues. V was trimmed by 0 bases and J by 0 bases, leaving 11 bases between them. Per germline, CDR1 LGHNA and CDR2 YSLEER. CDR3 sequence reads: CASSQEFRGANYGYTF. In DNA, the CDR3 is TGCGCCAGCAGCCAAGAGTTCCGCGGAGCTAACTATGGCTACACCTTC.

The CDR3 sequence: CASSYGTGSYEQYF. In DNA form, the CDR3 reads TGCGCCAGCAGCTATGGGACAGGGTCCTACGAGCAGTACTTC. This chain uses TRBV5-1 with TRBJ2-7; 9 nucleotides agree with TRBD1. The germline V gene has CDR1 SGHRS and CDR2 YFSETQ. After removal of 3 bases from V and 1 base from J, the junction contained 2 bases not matched to a gene. This CDR3 has 14 residues.

The genes are TRBV5-4 and TRBJ2-5, with D perhaps matching TRBD2 (7 bases). Trimming pared 3 bases from V and 3 bases from J, leaving 18 bases between. Germline values: CDR1 SGHNT, CDR2 YYREEE (reference sequence). The CDR3 consists of 16 residues. The CDR3 sequence is CASSSPSGRGEETQYF. DNA of the CDR3: TGTGCCAGCAGCTCACCTAGCGGAAGGGGGGAAGAGACCCAGTACTTC.

This clone was counted a single time. The chain employs TRBV27 and TRBJ1-2, with D perhaps TRBD1 (5 bases). Germline V CDR1 and CDR2: MNHEY, SMNVEV (reference sequence). V was pared by 4 bases and J by 7 bases, with 28 bases between. There are 18 residues in the CDR3. Written as DNA, the CDR3 is TGTGCCAGCAGTTCCCTCGGATTGAGGACCCCGCTAAGGGGTGGCTACACCTTC. As protein: CASSSLGLRTPLRGGYTF.

The chain couples TRBV28 to TRBJ2-1; TRBD2 agrees at 8 bases. Germline trimming cut 3 bases from V and 6 bases from J; bases unmatched to any gene: 4. The CDR3 is made up of 14 amino acids. Germline loops: CDR1 MDHEN, CDR2 SYDVKM. The CDR3 DNA sequence: TGTGCCAGCAGTTTGGCGGGAGGTTCCAATGAGCAGTTCTTC. This sequence encodes CASSLAGGSNEQFF.

In this sample, this clone turned up once. The rearrangement uses TRBV21-1 and TRBJ2-1; whether TRBD1, the table's D call, matches the DNA was not checked. TRBV21-1 is a documented pseudogene. The CDR3 has 19 amino acids. The CDR3 sequence: CASSKVGGYRGHPSNEQFF. The CDR3 DNA sequence: TGTGCCAGCAGCAAAGTTGGTGGGTATAGGGGCCACCCTTCCAATGAGCAGTTCTTC.

V is TRBV28 and J is TRBJ1-5; D is uncertain. Trimming shortened V by 1 base and J by 7 bases, and 5 bases separated the two germline ends. CDR3 length equals 12 residues. Germline-derived CDR1 and CDR2 are MDHEN and SYDVKM. The CDR3 loop is CASSLFRQPQHF. The CDR3 DNA is TGTGCCAGCAGTTTATTTAGACAGCCCCAGCATTTT.

The chain links TRBV9 to TRBJ1-5; the D gene is possibly TRBD1 (5 bases). The germline V and J ends were trimmed by 1 base and 2 bases, with 7 bases remaining between them. This CDR3 comprises 14 residues. The germline V gene has CDR1 SGDLS and CDR2 YYNGEE. The DNA of the CDR3 is TGTGCCAGCAGCGTAAGGGGTGGCAATCAGCCCCAGCATTTT. Protein product: CASSVRGGNQPQHF.

V and J are TRBV6-1 and TRBJ1-5; D not resolved. The CDR3 runs 13 residues. The V end was cut by 7 bases, the J end by 6 bases, with 13 bases between. Germline V gives CDR1 MNHNS, CDR2 SASEGT. Written as DNA, the CDR3 is TGTGCCAGCAATGCGGGAAAGACTCAGCCCCAGCATTTT. Translation gives CASNAGKTQPQHF.

This chain uses TRBV27 with TRBJ1-5, with 9 bases fitting TRBD1. Germline assignment: CDR1 MNHEY and CDR2 SMNVEV (reference sequence). This CDR3 is 15 amino acids long. The ends lost 3 bases at V and 5 bases at J; junction bases unmatched: 5. The DNA for the CDR3 is TGTGCCAGCAGTTTTAACCGGGACAGGGATCAGCCCCAGCATTTT. Translation: CASSFNRDRDQPQHF.